These 11 T cell receptor beta chains were all obtained from the same sample, sequenced in a study of CD8+ T cells in alopecia areata. Treatment noted: oral pan-JAK inhibitor, 5-10 mg twice daily. cDNA prepared by RNA extraction and subsequent reverse transcription served as the template for sequencing. Only in-frame clones appear in the TCRdb table, and some are missing; sequencing was by immunoSEQ multiplex PCR. The table shows more than 110,000 clones, with about four fifths occurring only once. Sequenced material: CD8+ T cells sorted from blood, taken at week 4, from a patient treated with tofacitinib. The receptors originated from a human donor with alopecia areata.

The chain is built from TRBV27 and TRBJ2-3; 7 bases map to TRBD1. This CDR3 has 15 residues. Losses at the gene ends were 5 bases for V and 4 bases for J; bases not matched to a gene: 9. Per the germline V gene, CDR1 is MNHEY and CDR2 is SMNVEV (reference sequence). The CDR3 coding sequence is TGTGCCAGCAGTCTAGGGACAGTTTCGGCAGATACGCAGTATTTT. It codes for CASSLGTVSADTQYF.

Only one count was recorded for this clone. This chain connects TRBV2 to TRBJ2-5, with 8 bases identical to TRBD1. The J segment lost 3 bases and the V segment lost 5 bases, leaving 5 bases of the junction unmatched. Germline V gene data show CDR1 as SNHLY and CDR2 as FYNNEI. The CDR3 consists of 14 residues. The CDR3 nucleotides are TGTGCCAGCAGTCCCGGGACAGGTGAAGAGACCCAGTACTTC. It codes for CASSPGTGEETQYF.

This clone was counted a few times. The genes are TRBV4-3 and TRBJ1-6; D call uncertain. The ends were cut back, 1 base at V and 6 bases at J, with 13 bases in the middle. Germline V lookup: CDR1 LGHNA, CDR2 YSLEER. This CDR3 is 16 amino acids long. This CDR3 is CASSQGSLGINSPLHF. The CDR3 DNA follows: TGCGCCAGCAGCCAAGGGTCCCTTGGAATTAATTCACCCCTCCACTTT.

The gene calls are TRBV4-2 and TRBJ2-6; D may be TRBD1 (6 bases). This CDR3 has 15 amino acids. Trimming removed 2 bases from V and 2 bases from J, with 7 bases in between. Germline V gene lookup returns CDR1 LGHNA and CDR2 YNFKEQ. The chain's CDR3 is CASSQSGAGANVLTF. The CDR3 region has the DNA TGTGCCAGCAGCCAATCAGGGGCTGGGGCCAACGTCCTGACTTTC.

The genes are TRBV11-2 and TRBJ2-7; D is uncertain. The V end was cut by 1 base, the J end by 2 bases, with 18 bases between. Per germline, CDR1 SGHAT and CDR2 FQNNGV. The CDR3 totals 17 residues. CDR3 nucleotides: TGTGCCAGCAGCTTAGGGGCGAGCGCCATAAGGACCTACGAGCAGTACTTC. This translates into CASSLGASAIRTYEQYF.

The genes are TRBV7-6 and TRBJ2-7; unclear D gene. Germline V gene lookup returns CDR1 SGHVS and CDR2 FNYEAQ. V was clipped by 3 bases and J by 5 bases, with 14 bases between them. This CDR3 spans 14 amino acids. CDR3 coding DNA: TGTGCCAGCAGCTTCACAGATAGGACCCACGAGCAGTACTTC. Protein: CASSFTDRTHEQYF.

The chain joins TRBV5-1 to TRBJ2-3; 13 bases align to TRBD2. The germline CDR1 and CDR2 sequences are SGHRS and YFSETQ. The CDR3 covers 16 residues. V dropped 4 bases and J dropped 2; count of bases not matched to a gene: 4. CDR3 DNA: TGCGCCAGCAGCCATGGGACTAGCGGGGACACAGATACGCAGTATTTT. Its protein product is CASSHGTSGDTDTQYF.

V is TRBV7-9 and J is TRBJ2-3; the match to TRBD2 covers 8 bases. Germline assignment: CDR1 SEHNR and CDR2 FQNEAQ (reference sequence). The trim removed 1 base at V and 2 bases at J, leaving 2 bases unmatched. This CDR3 is built from 15 residues. The CDR3 region is CASSLGGGPTDTQYF. CDR3 DNA: TGTGCCAGCAGCTTAGGCGGGGGGCCCACAGATACGCAGTATTTT.

V gene TRBV9 combines with J gene TRBJ2-1, with 11 bases aligning to TRBD2. Germline CDR1 is SGDLS and CDR2 is YYNGEE. J lost 7 bases, V lost 0 bases, and 15 bases had no gene match. The CDR3 runs 19 residues. CDR3 sequence: CASSVASKTSGIISNEQFF. The DNA for the CDR3 is TGTGCCAGCAGCGTAGCCTCCAAGACTAGCGGGATTATATCAAATGAGCAGTTCTTC.

The chain combines TRBV10-3 with TRBJ2-7; possible D gene TRBD2, 7 bases. CDR1 and CDR2 from the germline V gene are ENHRY and SYGVKD. The CDR3 is 16 residues long. The V end lost 0 bases, the J end lost 3 bases, and 15 bases lay between the germline ends. CDR3 nucleotides: TGTGCCATCAGTGAGTCGCGGGGGCTGGGGCGCTACGAGCAGTACTTC. The encoded protein is CAISESRGLGRYEQYF.

This clone was seen just once. The rearrangement links TRBV11-2 to TRBJ2-7; 7 positions agree with TRBD1. The CDR3 is 13 residues long. V shed 3 bases and J 3 bases; nucleotides not matched to a gene: 2. CDR1 is SGHAT, CDR2 FQNNGV, per germline. The CDR3 DNA sequence: TGTGCCAGCAGCTTCCGGGACAGCTACGAGCAGTACTTC. This gives the protein CASSFRDSYEQYF. The whole variable domain, filled in from reference TRBV11-2 and TRBJ2-7, reads EAGVAQSPRYKIIEKRQSVAFWCNPISGHATLYWYQQILGQGPKLLIQFQNNGVVDDSQLPKDRFSAERLKGVDSTLKIQPAKLEDSAVYLCASSFRDSYEQYFGPGTRLTVT.